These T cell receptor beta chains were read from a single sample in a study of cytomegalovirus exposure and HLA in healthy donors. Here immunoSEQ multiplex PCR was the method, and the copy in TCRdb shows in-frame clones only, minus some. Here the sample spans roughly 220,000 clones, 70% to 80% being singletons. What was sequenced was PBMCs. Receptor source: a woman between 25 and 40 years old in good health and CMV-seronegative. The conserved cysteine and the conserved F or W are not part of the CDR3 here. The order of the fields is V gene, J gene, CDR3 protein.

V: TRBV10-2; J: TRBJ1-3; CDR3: ASRGPGNTIY
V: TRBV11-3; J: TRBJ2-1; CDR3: ARAARDRDYNEQF
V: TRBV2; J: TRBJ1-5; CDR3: ASREAPGLTPQPQH
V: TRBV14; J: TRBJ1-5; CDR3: ASSQSHNQPQH
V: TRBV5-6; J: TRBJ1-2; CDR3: ASSRAATGDGYT
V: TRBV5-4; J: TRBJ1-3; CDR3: ASSLNRGPGNTIY
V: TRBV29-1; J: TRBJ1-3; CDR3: SVEGGAGNTIY
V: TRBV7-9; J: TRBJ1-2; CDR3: SSSLSARNSYGYT
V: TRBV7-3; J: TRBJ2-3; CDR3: ASSHRTSSDTQY
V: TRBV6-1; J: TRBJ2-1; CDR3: ASTQLNGYNEQF
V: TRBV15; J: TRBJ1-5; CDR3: ATRMAGTNWPQH
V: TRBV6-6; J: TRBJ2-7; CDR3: ASSSGLPSAYEQY
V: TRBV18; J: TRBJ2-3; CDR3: ASSLTGGFTDTQY
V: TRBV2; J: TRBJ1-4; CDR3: ASSEALAGRLF
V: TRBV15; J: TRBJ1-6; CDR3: ATSRDRSYNSPLH
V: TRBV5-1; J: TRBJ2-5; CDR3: ASSLGHFQETQY
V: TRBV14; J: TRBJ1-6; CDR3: ASSQRVKGSPLH
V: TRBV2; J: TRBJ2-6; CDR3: ASGPPVAGGPTTGANVLT
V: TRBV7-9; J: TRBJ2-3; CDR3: SSSHKGAGERTDTQY
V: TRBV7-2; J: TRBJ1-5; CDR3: ASSFRQRNQPQH
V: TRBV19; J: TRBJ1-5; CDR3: ATTPGQGGFGPQH
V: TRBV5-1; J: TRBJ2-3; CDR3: ASSLGGAGALTDTQY
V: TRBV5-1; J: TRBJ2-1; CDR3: ASSYTGTGIYEQF
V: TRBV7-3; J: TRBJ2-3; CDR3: ASSLNPGSARDTQY
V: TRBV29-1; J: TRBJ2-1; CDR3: SVGGTGDSYNEQF
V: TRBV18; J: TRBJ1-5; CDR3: ASSREVGAQPQH
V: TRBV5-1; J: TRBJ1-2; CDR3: ASSLFGAGYGYT
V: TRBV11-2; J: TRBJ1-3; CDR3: ASSLAGSGNTIY
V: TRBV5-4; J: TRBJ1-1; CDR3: ASSKSGTGRMNTEAF
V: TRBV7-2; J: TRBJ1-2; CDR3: ASSLLAEMYGYT
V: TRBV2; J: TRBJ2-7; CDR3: ASSPSGGHSYEQY
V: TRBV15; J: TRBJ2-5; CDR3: ATSRDNAGLQETQY
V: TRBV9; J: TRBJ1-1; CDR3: ASSAQGNLDTEAF
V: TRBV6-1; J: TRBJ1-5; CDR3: ASSGTGNNQPQH
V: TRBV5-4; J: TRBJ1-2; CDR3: ASTNLGVNYGYT
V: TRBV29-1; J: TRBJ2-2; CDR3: SVHSGELF
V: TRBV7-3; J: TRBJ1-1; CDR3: ASSLRGGGTEAF
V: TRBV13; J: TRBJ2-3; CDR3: ASSRGGGGSGSTDTQY
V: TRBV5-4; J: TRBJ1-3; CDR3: ASSLAPGSGNTIY